This record concerns one T cell receptor (beta chain) sequence. Original data processing: As immunoSEQ supplied junction-only sequences (without quality scores), filtering differed. Profiled with immunoSEQ multiplex PCR; TCRdb holds only in-frame clones, not every one. V, J and clone size are those of that table, while D and trimming were read from the DNA. Of 2,500,000 or so clones listed, 85% to 95% were seen once; the top ten hold approximately 0.4%. The source of the sample is a study of shared clonotypes between healthy human individuals. Looked up from germline, CDR1 is MNHNY and CDR2 is SVGAGI (reference sequence). V lost 2 bases and J lost 5, with 16 bases in between. The CDR3 is 16 residues long.

Sequences were obtained from naive CD4+ T cells from PBMCs. Subset indicated: CD45RA+ positively selected. The TCR was taken from a man aged 18 to 30 in good health. Some clones in this sample may be carry-over from other donors' samples. The chain employs TRBV6-6 and TRBJ2-1, with D possibly being TRBD2 (6 bases). The CDR3 DNA reads TGTGCCAGCAGTTACAGTAGACTAGACACCGACAATGAGCAGTTCTTC. It is translated as CASSYSRLDTDNEQFF.